A single sample is the source of the 14 T cell receptor beta chains below, sequenced in a study of blood T cell repertoires in COVID-19. Method: immunoSEQ multiplex PCR; TCRdb's copy keeps in-frame clones and lacks some. The sample has fewer than 500,000 clones, 70% to 90% seen once. Sequenced sample: peripheral blood. All receptors come from a woman between 25 and 40 years old with active or convalescent COVID-19.

The chain recombines TRBV11-2 with TRBJ2-3; 10 nucleotides align to TRBD2. The CDR3 totals 16 residues. Germline loops: CDR1 SGHAT, CDR2 FQNNGV. With 3 bases clipped from V and 0 bases from J, the junction kept 3 bases outside the gene matches. The DNA for the CDR3 is TGTGCCAGCAGCTTGGATAGCGGGGGGAGCACAGATACGCAGTATTTT. Translated: CASSLDSGGSTDTQYF.

The chain joins TRBV19 to TRBJ1-1; TRBD1 aligns across 9 bases. The trim removed 6 bases at V and 1 base at J, leaving 6 bases unmatched. The germline gives CDR1 LNHDA, CDR2 SQIVND (reference sequence). The CDR3 consists of 15 residues. CDR3 in DNA: TGTGCCAGTAGGGATCCGGGACAGGGGAACACTGAAGCTTTCTTT. This codes for CASRDPGQGNTEAFF.

The chain combines TRBV5-1 with TRBJ1-2, with D possibly being TRBD1 (5 bases). The CDR3 contains 14 residues. The V gene's germline CDR1 is SGHRS and CDR2 YFSETQ. The V end lost 0 bases, the J end lost 3 bases, and 9 bases lay between the germline ends. CDR3 sequence reads: CASSLGGTDYGYTF. The CDR3 DNA follows: TGCGCCAGCAGCTTGGGAGGGACTGACTATGGCTACACCTTC.

V usage is TRBV6-6 and J usage is TRBJ2-3; tentatively, D is TRBD2 (6 bases). The ends were cut back, 7 bases at V and 1 base at J, with 18 bases in the middle. The CDR3 totals 16 residues. Germline loops: CDR1 MNHNY, CDR2 SVGAGI (reference sequence). The CDR3 loop is CASKKGSGQRTDTQYF. The CDR3 coding sequence is TGTGCCAGCAAGAAGGGTAGCGGCCAACGCACAGATACGCAGTATTTT.

The chain is built from TRBV3-1 (or the pseudogene TRBV3-2) and TRBJ1-4; 10 nucleotides match TRBD1. Germline values: CDR1 LGHDT, CDR2 YNNKEL (reference sequence). J was trimmed by 7 bases and V by 4 bases; bases with no gene match: 6. The CDR3 contains 15 residues. The chain's CDR3 is CASSRRTGGGEKLFF. The CDR3 DNA sequence: TGTGCCAGCAGCCGGCGGACAGGGGGTGGTGAAAAACTGTTTTTT.

The chain links TRBV7-2 to TRBJ2-3, with TRBD2 identical over 9 bases. The CDR3 is made up of 16 amino acids. Trimming at V came to 2 bases and at J to 2 bases, leaving 5 bases not matched to a gene. The germline V gene has CDR1 SGHTA and CDR2 FQGNSA. CDR3 nucleotides: TGTGCCAGCAGCTTAATAGCGGGAGCGAACACAGATACGCAGTATTTT. It codes for CASSLIAGANTDTQYF.

This CDR3 is CASSGGGRDTQYF. The CDR3 coding sequence is TGTGCCAGCAGTGGAGGGGGCAGAGATACGCAGTATTTT. V is TRBV9 and J is TRBJ2-3, with D tentatively TRBD1 (7 bases). Between the trimmed V and J ends, which lost 5 bases and 5 bases, there was a span of 12 bases. The CDR3 totals 13 residues. Germline lookup yields CDR1 SGDLS and CDR2 YYNGEE. Full variable domain (outside the CDR3, taken from reference TRBV9 and TRBJ2-3): DSGVTQTPKHLITATGQRVTLRCSPRSGDLSVYWYQQSLDQGLQFLIQYYNGEERAKGNILERFSAQQFPDLHSELNLSSLELGDSALYFCASSGGGRDTQYFGPGTRLTVL.

CDR3 nucleotides: TGTGCCAGCTCACCCAGGACAGGATCAGCAGATACGCAGTATTTT. Its protein product is CASSPRTGSADTQYF. This chain joins TRBV18 and TRBJ2-3, with TRBD1 identical over 7 bases. CDR1 and CDR2 from the germline V gene are KGHSH and LQKENI. The V segment lost 3 bases and the J segment 4 bases; nucleotides outside the gene matches: 7. The CDR3 has 15 residues. The entire variable domain, with the rest obtained from reference TRBV18 and TRBJ2-3, is as follows: NAGVMQNPRHLVRRRGQEARLRCSPMKGHSHVYWYRQLPEEGLKFMVYLQKENIIDESGMPKERFSAEFPKEGPSILRIQQVVRGDSAAYFCASSPRTGSADTQYFGPGTRLTVL.

This chain connects TRBV2 to TRBJ2-1; 10 bases map to TRBD2. Germline V gene lookup returns CDR1 SNHLY and CDR2 FYNNEI. CDR3 size: 16 residues. J lost 1 base, V lost 6 bases, and 6 bases had no gene match. The CDR3 is CASRLGTSESYNEQFF. DNA of the CDR3: TGTGCCAGCAGACTCGGGACTAGCGAGTCCTACAATGAGCAGTTCTTC.

V gene TRBV19 combines with J gene TRBJ1-1; a possible D gene is TRBD1 (6 bases). Deletions cut 4 bases from V and 2 bases from J, with 11 bases between. CDR3 length equals 14 residues. Per the germline V gene, CDR1 is LNHDA and CDR2 is SQIVND (reference sequence). In DNA form, the CDR3 reads TGTGCCAGTAGTAAAGGACAGAAAAACACTGAAGCTTTCTTT. This sequence encodes CASSKGQKNTEAFF.

The genes are TRBV6-5 and TRBJ1-3, with no clear D. The CDR3 consists of 14 residues. Per the germline V gene, CDR1 is MNHEY and CDR2 is SVGAGI. Deletions cut 2 bases from V and 3 bases from J, with 8 bases between. CDR3 sequence reads: CASSYERIGNTIYF. The DNA for the CDR3 is TGTGCCAGCAGTTACGAGCGGATTGGAAACACCATATATTTT.

The rearrangement uses TRBV6-1 and TRBJ1-5, with D perhaps matching TRBD1 (5 bases). This CDR3 has 15 residues. V dropped 2 bases and J dropped 2 bases, with 10 bases sitting between them. Germline values: CDR1 MNHNS, CDR2 SASEGT. The CDR3 sequence is CASSEILTGNQPQHF. In DNA form, the CDR3 reads TGTGCCAGCAGTGAAATTTTGACAGGCAATCAGCCCCAGCATTTT.

This clone appeared a few times. V usage is TRBV6-1 and J usage is TRBJ1-2, with no clear D. V was cut by 2 bases and J by 8 bases, with 18 bases left in between. Germline-derived CDR1 and CDR2 are MNHNS and SASEGT. This CDR3 comprises 15 residues. CDR3 amino acids: CASSEIERALRGYTF. In DNA form, the CDR3 reads TGTGCCAGCAGTGAAATCGAACGAGCTCTCCGGGGCTACACCTTC.

The CDR3 DNA reads as TGTGCTAGTGGTTGGATCACTAGCGGGGTGACAGATACGCAGTATTTT. It translates to CASGWITSGVTDTQYF. The chain has TRBV12-5 and TRBJ2-3; 10 nucleotides line up with TRBD2. The junction had 7 bases not matched to a gene; V was cut back by 4 bases and J by 3 bases. This CDR3 contains 16 residues. Looked up from germline, CDR1 is LGHNT and CDR2 is FRNRAP.